The clone carrying this TCR beta chain has more than one count but fewer than ten. The target antigen is unknown. The same CDR3 can be traced to other DNA sequences in this sample. The investigators reverse transcribed all of the isolated RNA, so they sequenced expressed TCRB transcripts. Method: immunoSEQ multiplex PCR; TCRdb's copy keeps in-frame clones and lacks some. The sample holds 620,000 or so clones, about 14% seen once. Germline V lookup: CDR1 SGHAT, CDR2 FQNNGV. The CDR3 contains 13 residues. Between the trimmed V and J ends, which lost 1 base and 4 bases, there was a span of 5 bases. The source of the sample is a study of beta chain features in type 1 diabetes. General study results and limits: Across all four CD4+ subsets, people with type 1 diabetes showed modestly shorter TCRB CDR3s. The study found fewer insertions and more deletions at VDJ junctions in type 1 diabetes patients. Researchers reported that naive, central memory and Treg TCRB repertoires appeared more similar in patients than in healthy donors.

Once sorted, every population was more than 98% pure. The rearrangement uses TRBV11-2 and TRBJ2-1; D remains ambiguous. The source of this sequence is a man aged 18-30 years in good health. Material for sequencing was naive CD4+ T cells from blood. The CDR3 sequence is CASSLVRYNEQFF. In DNA form, the CDR3 reads TGTGCCAGCAGCTTAGTCCGTTACAATGAGCAGTTCTTC.